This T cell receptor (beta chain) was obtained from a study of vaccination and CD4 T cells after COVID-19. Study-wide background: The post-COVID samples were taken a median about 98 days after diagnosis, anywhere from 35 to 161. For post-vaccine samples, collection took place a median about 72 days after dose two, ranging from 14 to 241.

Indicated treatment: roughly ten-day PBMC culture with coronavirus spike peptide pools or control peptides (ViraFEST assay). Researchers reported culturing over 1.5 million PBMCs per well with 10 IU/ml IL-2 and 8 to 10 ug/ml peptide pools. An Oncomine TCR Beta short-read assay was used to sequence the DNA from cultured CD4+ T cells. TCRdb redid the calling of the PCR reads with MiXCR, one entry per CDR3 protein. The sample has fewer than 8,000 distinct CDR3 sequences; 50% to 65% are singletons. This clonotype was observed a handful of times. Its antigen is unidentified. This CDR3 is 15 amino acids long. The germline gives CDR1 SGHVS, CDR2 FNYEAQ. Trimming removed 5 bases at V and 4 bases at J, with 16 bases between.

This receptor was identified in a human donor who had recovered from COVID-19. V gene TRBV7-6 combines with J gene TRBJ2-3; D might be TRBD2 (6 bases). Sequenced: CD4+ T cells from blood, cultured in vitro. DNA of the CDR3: TGTGCCAGCAGCCCGCTAGCGAATATGGCAGATACGCAGTATTTT. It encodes CASSPLANMADTQYF.